This T cell receptor delta chain was retrieved from a study of γδ T cells in repeated Plasmodium falciparum infection. TCRdb ran CATT on the multiplex PCR reads. The sample holds tens of thousands of delta-chain clones, about 1.5% seen once. Bulk repertoires came from Vgamma9/Vdelta2+ or Vdelta2-negative gammadelta T cells flow-sorted from PBMC. The CDR3 loop spans 14 amino acids. The germline gives CDR1 TSWWSYY, CDR2 QGS. In this sample, this clone turned up many times. With only one base between it and a far larger clone, this is likely a read error. The sample contains more than one DNA sequence encoding this CDR3.

Input material: gamma-delta T cells from blood. The sequence came from a pool of human donors (malaria-infected and uninfected, not separated). The chain recombines TRDV1 with TRDJ1; D perhaps matches TRDD3 (5 bases). The CDR3 DNA sequence: TGTGCCCTTGGGATTCCCAAGTACACCGATAAACTCATCTTT. Protein product: CALGIPKYTDKLIF.